The 5 T cell receptor beta chains in this list originate from one sample, sequenced in a study of ipilimumab plus nivolumab after autologous stem cell transplantation. Assay used: immunoSEQ multiplex PCR; TCRdb lists only in-frame clones, some missing. Among approximately 15,000 clones listed, around four fifths were seen once. Sequencing used PBMCs, obtained in a trial of ipilimumab plus nivolumab as post-transplant consolidation. Every receptor here comes from a male donor with diffuse large B-cell lymphoma.

V and J are TRBV4-2 and TRBJ2-1; 8 bases are a match to TRBD2. The CDR3 is made up of 15 amino acids. V shed 3 bases, J shed 2 bases, and the junction held 3 bases outside the gene matches. Germline CDR1 reads LGHNA; CDR2 reads YNFKEQ. CDR3 loop: CASSQTGGPYNEQFF. The CDR3 coding sequence is TGTGCCAGCAGCCAGACGGGGGGGCCCTACAATGAGCAGTTCTTC.

This chain joins TRBV6-5 and TRBJ1-2; 8 nucleotides line up with TRBD1. Germline values: CDR1 MNHEY, CDR2 SVGAGI. The CDR3 loop spans 14 amino acids. Trimming took 5 bases from V and 7 from J; bases not matched to a gene: 9. CDR3 sequence (DNA): TGTGCCAGCAGTCAGAGCCCGACAGGGGTTGGCTACACCTTC. Protein product: CASSQSPTGVGYTF.

This clone is medium-sized. The V call is TRBV5-4, the J call TRBJ2-7, with D uncertain. Per germline, CDR1 SGHNT and CDR2 YYREEE (reference sequence). The CDR3 contains 13 residues. The germline V and J ends were trimmed by 0 bases and 2 bases, with 6 bases remaining between them. The CDR3 region has the DNA TGTGCCAGCAGCTTGGATGCGGCCTACGAGCAGTACTTC. It translates to CASSLDAAYEQYF.

This sequence joins TRBV7-8 and TRBJ2-1; D call uncertain. CDR1 is SGHVS, CDR2 FQNEAQ, per germline. CDR3 length: 13 amino acids. Trimming shortened V by 5 bases and J by 4 bases, and 9 bases separated the two germline ends. CDR3 nucleotide sequence: TGTGCCAGCAGCCCCTTCGAATACAATGAGCAGTTCTTC. It encodes CASSPFEYNEQFF.

This chain uses TRBV19 with TRBJ1-2, with TRBD1 as a possible D gene (6 bases). This CDR3 is 16 amino acids long. Germline CDR1 and CDR2: LNHDA and SQIVND (reference sequence). V was clipped by 3 bases and J by 4 bases, with 18 bases between them. The CDR3 DNA reads as TGTGCCAGTAGTATCTCAGGGGACACTGTCATCTATGGCTACACCTTC. As protein: CASSISGDTVIYGYTF. The whole variable domain, remainder taken from reference TRBV19 and TRBJ1-2, is DGGITQSPKYLFRKEGQNVTLSCEQNLNHDAMYWYRQDPGQGLRLIYYSQIVNDFQKGDIAEGYSVSREKKESFPLTVTSAQKNPTAFYLCASSISGDTVIYGYTFGSGTRLTVV.